The 28 T cell receptor beta chains in this list originate from one sample, sequenced in a study of T cell changes during pregnancy in multiple sclerosis. The protocol was immunoSEQ multiplex PCR, while the TCRdb copy is restricted to in-frame clones and leaves out a portion. This table has about 49,000 clones, 90% to 95% appearing once. The source material was peripheral blood, sampled after pregnancy. These receptors originate from a female donor with multiple sclerosis, enrolled in a pregnancy study.

The CDR3 is CASTDRGQTGELFF. CDR3 nucleotides: TGTGCCAGCACGGACAGGGGGCAGACCGGGGAGCTGTTTTTT. The gene calls are TRBV6-5 and TRBJ2-2; 11 bases are shared with TRBD1. Trimming at V came to 7 bases and at J to 5 bases, leaving 3 bases not matched to a gene. Germline-derived CDR1 and CDR2 are MNHEY and SVGAGI. The CDR3 runs to 14 residues.

As DNA, the CDR3 is TGTGCCAGTAGCCGGGACAGGGATCTGATTTTCTACAATGAGCAGTTCTTC. Translating it yields CASSRDRDLIFYNEQFF. V usage is TRBV19 and J usage is TRBJ2-1; 9 nucleotides line up with TRBD1. CDR3 length equals 17 residues. Germline-derived CDR1 and CDR2 are LNHDA and SQIVND (reference sequence). The J segment lost 3 bases and the V segment lost 6 bases, leaving 12 bases of the junction unmatched.

This clone was counted a few times. This rearrangement joins TRBV6-5 to TRBJ1-2, with a weak D call TRBD1 (6 bases). Deletions cut 5 bases from V and 7 bases from J, with 11 bases between. This CDR3 region has 12 residues. The germline CDR1 and CDR2 sequences are MNHEY and SVGAGI. The CDR3 loop reads CASSPGQLGYTF. Here the CDR3 DNA reads TGTGCCAGCAGTCCCGGACAGCTTGGCTACACCTTC.

This clone was picked up one time. This chain joins TRBV7-9 and TRBJ1-6, with a weak D call TRBD1 (6 bases). The CDR3 has 16 residues. Germline V CDR1 and CDR2: SEHNR, FQNEAQ (reference sequence). V was trimmed by 4 bases and J by 8 bases, leaving 18 bases between them. CDR3: CASSSYPDSVYSPLHF. CDR3 DNA sequence: TGTGCCAGCAGCTCCTATCCGGACAGCGTTTATTCACCCCTCCACTTT.

This clone showed up just once. The rearrangement links TRBV4-1 to TRBJ2-7; maybe TRBD1 (6 bases). This CDR3 is built from 14 residues. V gave up 3 bases and J gave up 0 bases, with 9 bases separating them. CDR1 is MGHRA, CDR2 YSYEKL, per germline. This chain's CDR3 is CASSQPRGSYEQYF. The CDR3 region has the DNA TGCGCCAGCAGCCAGCCCAGGGGCTCCTACGAGCAGTACTTC.

The chain has TRBV30 and TRBJ1-2; 7 bases are a match to TRBD1. There are 13 residues in the CDR3. With 0 bases clipped from V and 11 bases from J, the junction kept 9 bases outside the gene matches. Looked up from germline, CDR1 is GTSNPN and CDR2 is SVGIG (reference sequence). For the CDR3, the DNA is TGTGCCTGGAGTGTACCCCTCAGGGGGTGGTACACCTTC. Protein sequence: CAWSVPLRGWYTF.

The chain joins TRBV9 to TRBJ2-2, with D possibly TRBD1 on 5 matching bases. Germline loops: CDR1 SGDLS, CDR2 YYNGEE. This CDR3 spans 16 amino acids. The V and J ends lost 2 bases and 1 base respectively, with 12 bases between them. The CDR3 is CASSVRLTVNTGELFF. CDR3 in DNA: TGTGCCAGCAGCGTCCGACTGACAGTGAACACCGGGGAGCTGTTTTTT. Based on the CDR3 plus reference TRBV9 and TRBJ2-2, the full variable domain is DSGVTQTPKHLITATGQRVTLRCSPRSGDLSVYWYQQSLDQGLQFLIQYYNGEERAKGNILERFSAQQFPDLHSELNLSSLELGDSALYFCASSVRLTVNTGELFFGEGSRLTVL.

The chain carries TRBV6-6 and TRBJ1-5; D is undetermined. Germline-derived CDR1 and CDR2 are MNHNY and SVGAGI (reference sequence). V was shortened by 0 bases and J by 1 base, with 4 bases between the two germline ends. The CDR3 spans 14 residues. The CDR3 DNA follows: TGTGCCAGCAGTTACTCTCGGAGCAATCAGCCCCAGCATTTT. It translates to CASSYSRSNQPQHF.

The table lists this clone with a count of one. The chain couples TRBV19 to TRBJ1-2, with 11 bases fitting TRBD1. The germline V gene encodes CDR1 LNHDA and CDR2 SQIVND (reference sequence). After removal of 7 bases from V and 4 bases from J, the junction contained 8 bases not matched to a gene. The CDR3 has 15 amino acids. For the CDR3, the DNA is TGTGCCAGTAACCCAGGGACAGGGGGTGGCTATGGCTACACCTTC. Translated, it gives CASNPGTGGGYGYTF.

This chain connects TRBV7-2 to TRBJ1-6, with 8 positions matching TRBD1. Germline values: CDR1 SGHTA, CDR2 FQGNSA. The CDR3 is 13 amino acids. V lost 6 bases, J lost 9 bases, and 4 bases stayed unmatched. CDR3 nucleotide sequence: TGTGCCAGCAGTCAGGGGGCGGGTTCACCCCTCCACTTT. This gives the protein CASSQGAGSPLHF.

This clone came up once. CDR3 nucleotides: TGCGCCAGCAGCTTGCTTAACCGGGACACTGAAGCTTTCTTT. Residues: CASSLLNRDTEAFF. The chain links TRBV5-1 to TRBJ1-1; D remains ambiguous. Trimming cost V 1 base and J 3 bases, with 10 bases left between them. The CDR3 length is 14 residues. Germline V gene data show CDR1 as SGHRS and CDR2 as YFSETQ.

This chain connects TRBV30 to TRBJ2-7; no definite D call. The germline gives CDR1 GTSNPN, CDR2 SVGIG (reference sequence). CDR3 length: 14 residues. V lost 5 bases and J 5 bases, leaving 19 bases between the germline ends. The CDR3: CAWSPRRPTDEQYF. CDR3 nucleotide sequence: TGTGCCTGGTCGCCCCGGCGGCCTACCGACGAGCAGTACTTC.

This chain uses TRBV25-1 with TRBJ2-1; 7 nucleotides line up with TRBD2. The CDR3 is 15 residues long. Germline trimming cut 5 bases from V and 8 bases from J; bases unmatched to any gene: 12. Per germline, CDR1 MGHDK and CDR2 SYGVNS. For the CDR3, the DNA is TGTGCCAGCAGTTTACTGGCGGGGGTGAGTGATGAGCAGTTCTTC. It codes for CASSLLAGVSDEQFF.

The chain couples TRBV6-1 to TRBJ1-2, with 9 bases fitting TRBD1. The CDR3 consists of 15 residues. Per germline, CDR1 MNHNS and CDR2 SASEGT. Losses at the gene ends were 10 bases for V and 0 bases for J; bases not matched to a gene: 9. CDR3 protein: CAMKPGQGPNYGYTF. The CDR3 DNA is TGTGCCATGAAACCGGGACAGGGCCCTAACTATGGCTACACCTTC.

CDR3 amino acids: CASSQDGAWGDEQYF. The DNA for the CDR3 is TGCGCCAGCAGCCAAGATGGGGCCTGGGGGGACGAGCAGTACTTC. The gene calls are TRBV4-3 and TRBJ2-7, with D tentatively TRBD2 (6 bases). This CDR3 is built from 15 residues. CDR1 and CDR2 from the germline V gene are LGHNA and YSLEER. The V gene lost 0 bases and the J gene lost 5 bases, with 14 bases spanning the gap.

This chain joins TRBV11-2 and TRBJ2-4; 9 bases are shared with TRBD1. V lost 5 bases, J lost 2 bases, and 7 bases stayed unmatched. The CDR3 has 16 amino acids. Germline loops: CDR1 SGHAT, CDR2 FQNNGV. CDR3 sequence (DNA): TGTGCCAGCAGCGCCCCGGGACAGGGATCCAAAAACATTCAGTACTTC. Translated: CASSAPGQGSKNIQYF.

This clone was recorded a few times. The J gene is TRBJ1-1, the V gene TRBV10-3, with D possibly TRBD1 on 6 matching bases. CDR3 length equals 13 residues. V gave up 6 bases and J gave up 7 bases, with 15 bases separating them. Germline V gene data show CDR1 as ENHRY and CDR2 as SYGVKD. The CDR3 reads CAIRDSVQHEAFF. As DNA, the CDR3 is TGTGCCATCAGGGACAGTGTTCAACATGAAGCTTTCTTT.

The chain recombines TRBV5-4 with TRBJ1-2; no clear D. The CDR3 is made up of 13 amino acids. The ends were cut back, 2 bases at V and 2 bases at J, with 7 bases in the middle. Germline V gene sequence: CDR1 SGHNT, CDR2 YYREEE (reference sequence). Here the CDR3 DNA reads TGTGCCAGCAGCTTCGACACGAACTATGGCTACACCTTC. Translation: CASSFDTNYGYTF.

This chain links TRBV2 with TRBJ2-7; D is undetermined. V gave up 7 bases and J gave up 0 bases, with 10 bases separating them. CDR1 is SNHLY, CDR2 FYNNEI, per germline. CDR3 size: 13 residues. CDR3 sequence: CASNWRFSYEQYF. The CDR3 coding sequence is TGTGCCAGCAACTGGAGATTCTCCTACGAGCAGTACTTC.

This chain connects TRBV5-4 to TRBJ2-6; the match to TRBD1 covers 7 bases. Germline CDR1 reads SGHNT; CDR2 reads YYREEE (reference sequence). CDR3 length equals 16 residues. Germline trimming cut 4 bases from V and 5 bases from J; bases unmatched to any gene: 9. The CDR3 region has the DNA TGTGCCAGCAGCAAGACAGACAGGGTTAGGGCCAACGTCCTGACTTTC. Its protein product is CASSKTDRVRANVLTF.

The chain links TRBV27 to TRBJ1-6; 8 nucleotides agree with TRBD1. V shed 5 bases, J shed 3 bases, and the junction held 12 bases outside the gene matches. Germline V lookup: CDR1 MNHEY, CDR2 SMNVEV (reference sequence). This CDR3 spans 18 amino acids. The CDR3 coding sequence is TGTGCCAGCAGTCCATTAACCGGGACAGGTCTCTATAATTCACCCCTCCACTTT. The encoded protein is CASSPLTGTGLYNSPLHF.

The chain carries TRBV5-1 and TRBJ2-3, with D tentatively TRBD2 (5 bases). V lost 0 bases to trimming and J lost 1 base, with 12 bases between them. The germline V gene has CDR1 SGHRS and CDR2 YFSETQ. There are 16 residues in the CDR3. CDR3 sequence reads: CASSLAGVFGTDTQYF. The CDR3 region has the DNA TGCGCCAGCAGCTTGGCCGGGGTATTCGGCACAGATACGCAGTATTTT.

The genes are TRBV19 and TRBJ2-2; TRBD1 matches 8 bases. The CDR3 sequence is 15 residues long. The V gene end was trimmed by 6 bases and the J gene end by 5 bases; junction bases not matched to a gene: 8. Germline V gene data show CDR1 as LNHDA and CDR2 as SQIVND (reference sequence). The CDR3 spells CASSSRTGWTGELFF. CDR3 DNA sequence: TGTGCCAGTAGCTCCCGGACAGGGTGGACCGGGGAGCTGTTTTTT.

The V call is TRBV15, the J call TRBJ2-2, with a tentative D call TRBD2 (6 bases). The CDR3 sequence is 15 residues long. V lost 5 bases and J 5 bases, leaving 15 bases between the germline ends. Germline V gene lookup returns CDR1 LNHNV and CDR2 YYDKDF (reference sequence). CDR3 bases: TGTGCCACCAGCCCGGGGACTTCTCTTACCGGGGAGCTGTTTTTT. Amino acids: CATSPGTSLTGELFF. Supplemented by reference TRBV15 and TRBJ2-2, the full variable domain reads DAMVIQNPRYQVTQFGKPVTLSCSQTLNHNVMYWYQQKSSQAPKLLFHYYDKDFNNEADTPDNFQSRRPNTSFCFLDIRSPGLGDTAMYLCATSPGTSLTGELFFGEGSRLTVL.

The chain has TRBV7-2 and TRBJ2-3; TRBD2 agrees at 7 bases. The junction had 6 bases not matched to a gene; V was cut back by 5 bases and J by 1 base. CDR1 and CDR2 from the germline V gene are SGHTA and FQGNSA. This CDR3 has 15 amino acids. The CDR3 coding sequence is TGTGCCAGCAGCCCTAGCGGAAGGCGCACAGATACGCAGTATTTT. It yields the protein CASSPSGRRTDTQYF.

This CDR3 reads CASSYSSLSSGNTIYF. DNA of the CDR3: TGTGCCAGCAGTTACTCGAGTCTTAGCTCTGGAAACACCATATATTTT. This chain links TRBV6-5 with TRBJ1-3; no definite D call. The CDR3 sequence is 16 residues long. Trimming shortened V by 0 bases and J by 0 bases, and 9 bases separated the two germline ends. CDR1 MNHEY and CDR2 SVGAGI come from the germline V gene.

The chain recombines TRBV9 with TRBJ2-3; 14 bases match TRBD2. The CDR3 has 17 amino acids. Trimming removed 1 base from V and 2 bases from J; junction bases left unmatched: 3. CDR1 is SGDLS, CDR2 YYNGEE, per germline. This CDR3 reads CASSVRGLAGVTDTQYF. The CDR3 DNA follows: TGTGCCAGCAGCGTACGGGGACTAGCGGGGGTCACAGATACGCAGTATTTT.

This sequence joins TRBV30 and TRBJ2-3, with TRBD1 as a possible D gene (6 bases). Germline V gene lookup returns CDR1 GTSNPN and CDR2 SVGIG (reference sequence). Trimming stripped 0 bases from V and 3 bases from J, with 7 bases between. CDR3 length equals 13 residues. This CDR3 reads CAWSVGTTDTQYF. The DNA for the CDR3 is TGTGCCTGGAGTGTAGGGACAACAGATACGCAGTATTTT.